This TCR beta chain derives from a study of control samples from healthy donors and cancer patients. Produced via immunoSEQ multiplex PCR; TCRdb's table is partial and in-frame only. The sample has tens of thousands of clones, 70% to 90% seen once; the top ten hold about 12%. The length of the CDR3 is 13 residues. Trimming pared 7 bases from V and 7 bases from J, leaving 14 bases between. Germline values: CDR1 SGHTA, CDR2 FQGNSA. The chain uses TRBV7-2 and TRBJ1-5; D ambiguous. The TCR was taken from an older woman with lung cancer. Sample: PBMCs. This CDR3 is CASTDHPGQPQHF. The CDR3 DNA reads TGTGCCAGCACCGACCACCCCGGGCAGCCCCAGCATTTT.